This T cell receptor (beta chain) emerged from a study of blood T cell repertoires in COVID-19. In the study overall: The study drew acute and convalescent COVID-19 samples from the United States, Italy and Spain. From T cells, B-cell-depleted T cells, or PBMCs came the material, which was cDNA or gDNA.

Cohorts were based on clinical histories the participants reported. In the study's own analysis: Using reference gene primer amplification, nucleated cell counts were estimated. TCRdb's copy holds only in-frame clones and misses some; the assay was immunoSEQ multiplex PCR. V, J and clone size reflect that table, while D and trimming were determined from the DNA. The sample shows about 270,000 clones, 85% to 90% of them seen only once. The receptor was isolated from a woman aged 30 to 39 with acute COVID-19. Sequencing used PBMCs or T cells enriched from blood (not recorded which).

This chain's CDR3 is CASSSAGGGGYEQYF. CDR3 coding DNA: TGTGCCAGCAGCTCGGCTGGCGGGGGCGGGTACGAGCAGTACTTC. The chain uses TRBV7-3 and TRBJ2-7; a weak D match, TRBD2 (7 bases). The germline V and J ends were trimmed by 4 bases and 4 bases, with 17 bases remaining between them. The germline V gene has CDR1 SGHTA and CDR2 FQGTGA. The CDR3 consists of 15 residues.